The source of this T cell receptor beta chain is a study of cytomegalovirus exposure and HLA in healthy donors. With V trimmed by 0 bases and J by 0 bases, 2 bases remained unmatched. Germline CDR1 is PRHDT and CDR2 is FYEKMQ (reference sequence). The CDR3 contains 16 residues. Broader study findings: In a later analysis, most CMV-associated TCR beta chains appeared HLA-restricted.

With regard to this clone: What it binds is unknown.

The PCR was carried out with 60 Vbeta primers and 13 Jbeta primers. Data came from immunoSEQ multiplex PCR; TCRdb stores just in-frame clones and leaves some out. Of approximately 89,000 clones listed, 70% to 85% were seen once; the top ten hold 10%. The genes are TRBV13 and TRBJ2-4; 7 bases align to TRBD2. This sequence originates from a human donor in good health. The material sequenced was PBMCs. The CDR3 is CASSLGPSGAKNIQYF. The CDR3 coding sequence is TGTGCCAGCAGCTTAGGGCCTAGCGGAGCCAAAAACATTCAGTACTTC.